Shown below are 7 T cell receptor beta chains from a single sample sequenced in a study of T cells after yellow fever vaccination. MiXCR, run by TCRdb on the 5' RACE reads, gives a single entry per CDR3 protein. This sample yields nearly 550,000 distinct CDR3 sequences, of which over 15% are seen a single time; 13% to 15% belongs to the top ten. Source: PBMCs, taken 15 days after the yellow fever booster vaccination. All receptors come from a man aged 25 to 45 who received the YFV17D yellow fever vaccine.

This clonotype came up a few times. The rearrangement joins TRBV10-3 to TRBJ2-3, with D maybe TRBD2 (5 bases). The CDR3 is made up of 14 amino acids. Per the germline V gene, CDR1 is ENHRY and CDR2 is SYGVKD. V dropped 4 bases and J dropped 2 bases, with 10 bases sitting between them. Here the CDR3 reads CAISALGATDTQYF. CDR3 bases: TGTGCCATCAGTGCTTTGGGAGCCACAGATACGCAGTATTTT.

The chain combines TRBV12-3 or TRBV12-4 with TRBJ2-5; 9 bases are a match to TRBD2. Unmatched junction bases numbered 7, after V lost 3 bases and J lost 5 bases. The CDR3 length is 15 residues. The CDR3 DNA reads TGTGCCAGCAGTTTTCGGCTAGCGGGAAGGGAGACCCAGTACTTC. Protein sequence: CASSFRLAGRETQYF.

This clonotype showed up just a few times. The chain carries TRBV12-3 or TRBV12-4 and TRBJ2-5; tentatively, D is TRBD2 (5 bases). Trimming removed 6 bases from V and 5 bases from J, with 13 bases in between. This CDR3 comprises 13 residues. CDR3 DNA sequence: TGTGCCAGCAGCCGACTCACGGGGGAGACCCAGTACTTC. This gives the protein CASSRLTGETQYF.

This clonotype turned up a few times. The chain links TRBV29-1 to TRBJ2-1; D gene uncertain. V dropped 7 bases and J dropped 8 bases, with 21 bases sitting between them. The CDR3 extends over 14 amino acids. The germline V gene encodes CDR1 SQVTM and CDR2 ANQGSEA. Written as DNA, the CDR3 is TGCAGCGCTGCTGACGCGTCCCCTAAGGATGAGCAGTTCTTC. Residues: CSAADASPKDEQFF.

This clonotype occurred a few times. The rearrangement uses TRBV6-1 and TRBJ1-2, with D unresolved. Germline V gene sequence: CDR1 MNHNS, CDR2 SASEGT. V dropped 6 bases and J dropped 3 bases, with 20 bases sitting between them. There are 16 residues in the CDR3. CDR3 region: CASSTMPRRVHYGYTF. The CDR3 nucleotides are TGTGCCAGCAGCACAATGCCAAGGAGAGTTCACTATGGCTACACCTTC.

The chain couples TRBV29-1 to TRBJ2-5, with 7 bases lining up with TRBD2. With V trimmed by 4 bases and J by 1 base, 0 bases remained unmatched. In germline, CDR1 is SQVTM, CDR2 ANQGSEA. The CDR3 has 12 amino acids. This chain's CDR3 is CSVAGGQETQYF. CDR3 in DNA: TGCAGCGTTGCGGGGGGCCAAGAGACCCAGTACTTC.

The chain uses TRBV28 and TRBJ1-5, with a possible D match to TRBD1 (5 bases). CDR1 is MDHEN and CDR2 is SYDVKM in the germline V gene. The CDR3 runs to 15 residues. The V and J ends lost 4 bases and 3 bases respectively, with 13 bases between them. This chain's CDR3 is CASSSFARDNQPQHF. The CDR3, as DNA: TGTGCCAGCAGTTCATTCGCCAGGGACAATCAGCCCCAGCATTTT.